The 12 T cell receptor beta chains in this list originate from one sample, sequenced in a study of cytomegalovirus exposure and HLA in healthy donors. Researchers ran the PCR with 60 Vbeta and 13 Jbeta primers. Here immunoSEQ multiplex PCR was the method, and the copy in TCRdb shows in-frame clones only, minus some. The sample has approximately 190,000 clones; 87% are singletons. Sequenced material: PBMCs. The receptor source for this set is a boy between 2 and 10 years old in good health and CMV-seronegative.

The J gene is TRBJ1-2, the V gene TRBV28; no clear D. This CDR3 has 13 amino acids. V was cut by 6 bases and J by 5 bases, with 13 bases left in between. CDR1 MDHEN and CDR2 SYDVKM come from the germline V gene. CDR3 coding DNA: TGTGCCAGCAGGACACTCACTCAGTATGGCTACACCTTC. Amino acids: CASRTLTQYGYTF.

The V and J genes are TRBV5-1 and TRBJ2-3; D perhaps matches TRBD2 (5 bases). Germline V gene sequence: CDR1 SGHRS, CDR2 YFSETQ. V lost 6 bases to trimming and J lost 1 base, with 18 bases between them. The CDR3 is made up of 16 amino acids. CDR3 loop: CASTTPRPEGTDTQYF. CDR3 coding DNA: TGCGCCAGCACCACACCGAGGCCGGAGGGCACAGATACGCAGTATTTT.

The V call is TRBV27, the J call TRBJ1-5; D ambiguous. Germline V gene lookup returns CDR1 MNHEY and CDR2 SMNVEV (reference sequence). CDR3 length equals 13 residues. V lost 3 bases, J lost 1 base, and 4 bases lay in between. CDR3 DNA sequence: TGTGCCAGCAGTTTCATGAGCAATCAGCCCCAGCATTTT. This codes for CASSFMSNQPQHF.

The rearrangement links TRBV7-3 to TRBJ2-5; tentatively, D is TRBD2 (5 bases). CDR3 size: 14 residues. Trimming took 2 bases from V and 2 from J, leaving 9 bases between them. Germline lookup yields CDR1 SGHTA and CDR2 FQGTGA. This CDR3 is CASSLGTGQETQYF. The CDR3 coding sequence is TGTGCCAGCAGCTTAGGCACGGGGCAAGAGACCCAGTACTTC.

The rearrangement uses TRBV7-2 and TRBJ2-5, with 14 bases identical to TRBD2. CDR1 SGHTA and CDR2 FQGNSA come from the germline V gene. This CDR3 region has 16 residues. Trimming cost V 5 bases and J 4 bases; bases outside gene matches: 6. The CDR3 nucleotides read TGTGCCAGCAGCGAGACTAGCGGGGGGGCTCCAGAGACCCAGTACTTC. Protein product: CASSETSGGAPETQYF.

The chain carries TRBV30 and TRBJ2-2, with 11 positions matching TRBD2. This CDR3 comprises 15 residues. Trimming at V came to 5 bases and at J to 1 base, leaving 3 bases not matched to a gene. Germline-derived CDR1 and CDR2 are GTSNPN and SVGIG (reference sequence). CDR3 in DNA: TGTGCCTGGGATGGACTAGCGGGGAACACCGGGGAGCTGTTTTTT. Amino acids: CAWDGLAGNTGELFF.

This clone was detected only once. The rearrangement uses TRBV5-8 and TRBJ2-2, with D possibly TRBD2 on 7 matching bases. The CDR3 covers 16 residues. Germline lookup yields CDR1 SGHTS and CDR2 YDEGEE. The germline V and J ends were trimmed by 3 bases and 2 bases, with 14 bases remaining between them. The CDR3, as DNA: TGTGCCAGCAGCTCCCCCCGCGGGGGCAACACCGGGGAGCTGTTTTTT. It specifies CASSSPRGGNTGELFF.

The chain recombines TRBV28 with TRBJ1-2; maybe TRBD1 (5 bases). V lost 7 bases and J lost 4, with 19 bases in between. The germline CDR1 and CDR2 sequences are MDHEN and SYDVKM. This CDR3 spans 15 amino acids. The CDR3 nucleotides are TGTGCCAGCACTCTACGTCGGGGGGTTTCCTATGGCTACACCTTC. Protein: CASTLRRGVSYGYTF.

Written as DNA, the CDR3 is TGTGCCAGCAGACCGGACAGGGACTTGTGGCAGCCCCAGCATTTT. Its protein product is CASRPDRDLWQPQHF. The rearrangement links TRBV6-1 to TRBJ1-5, with 8 bases identical to TRBD1. V lost 6 bases and J lost 7; bases outside the gene matches: 11. This CDR3 contains 15 residues. Germline V gene lookup returns CDR1 MNHNS and CDR2 SASEGT.

The V gene is TRBV27, the J gene TRBJ2-3, with unresolved D. The CDR3 consists of 15 residues. The V gene lost 5 bases and the J gene lost 1 base, with 13 bases spanning the gap. Per germline, CDR1 MNHEY and CDR2 SMNVEV (reference sequence). The CDR3 protein is CASSLTLRGTDTQYF. The CDR3 DNA reads TGTGCCAGCAGTCTAACTCTCCGGGGCACAGATACGCAGTATTTT.

V usage is TRBV15 and J usage is TRBJ2-5, with TRBD1 matching over 9 bases. The V segment lost 8 bases and the J segment 3 bases; nucleotides outside the gene matches: 4. Germline V gene sequence: CDR1 LNHNV, CDR2 YYDKDF (reference sequence). The CDR3 consists of 13 residues. This chain's CDR3 is CATGRDREETQYF. The CDR3 DNA follows: TGTGCCACCGGTCGGGACAGGGAAGAGACCCAGTACTTC.

V and J are TRBV9 and TRBJ1-6, with D unresolved. Trimming shortened V by 2 bases and J by 11 bases, and 14 bases separated the two germline ends. From germline, CDR1 is SGDLS and CDR2 YYNGEE. This CDR3 spans 14 amino acids. CDR3 residues: CASSVGVTGPPLHF. CDR3 nucleotides: TGTGCCAGCAGCGTCGGGGTCACCGGTCCACCCCTCCACTTT.